Sequencing of this TCR beta chain was carried out in a study of metastatic and nonmetastatic thyroid tumors. Study context: Blood and tumor or nodule tissue repertoires from malignant and benign thyroid patients were compared. Broader study findings: Patients with malignant thyroid tumors reportedly had significantly higher TCR beta diversity than those with benign nodules, in blood and tumor.

Original analysis: Built for papillary thyroid cancer, a distant-metastasis classifier drew on CDR3 differences across clinicopathological groups. TCRdb re-called the PCR reads via MiXCR. The V and J calls come from TCRdb's annotation, not from the publication. This sample has nearly 15,000 clones, with roughly 20% found just once. Thyroid surgery had not been preceded by any treatment in any patient. Looked up from germline, CDR1 is LGHDT and CDR2 is YNNKEL (reference sequence). The V end lost 0 bases, the J end lost 5 bases, and 8 bases lay between the germline ends. There are 13 residues in the CDR3. This clone was found many times. The antigen is unknown.

The TCR was taken from a female donor with papillary thyroid cancer or a benign thyroid nodule (not recorded which). Some clones in this sample may be carry-over from other donors' samples. Sequencing was carried out using blood. The chain is built from TRBV3-1 and TRBJ2-7; D is ambiguous. The CDR3 region is CASSQDRFHEQYF. CDR3 bases: TGTGCCAGCAGCCAAGATCGGTTCCACGAGCAGTACTTC.